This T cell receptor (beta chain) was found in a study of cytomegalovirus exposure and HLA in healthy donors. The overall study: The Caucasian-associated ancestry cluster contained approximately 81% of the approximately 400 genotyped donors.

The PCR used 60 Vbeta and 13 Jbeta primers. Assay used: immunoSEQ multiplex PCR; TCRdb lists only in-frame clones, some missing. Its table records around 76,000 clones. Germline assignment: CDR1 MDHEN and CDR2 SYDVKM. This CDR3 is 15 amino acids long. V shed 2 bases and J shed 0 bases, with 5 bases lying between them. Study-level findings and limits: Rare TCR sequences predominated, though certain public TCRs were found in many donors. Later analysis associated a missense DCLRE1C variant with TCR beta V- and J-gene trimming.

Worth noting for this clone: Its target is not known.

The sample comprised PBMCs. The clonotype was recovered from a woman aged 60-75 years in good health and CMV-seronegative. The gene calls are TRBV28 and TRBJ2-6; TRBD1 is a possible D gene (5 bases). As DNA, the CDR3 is TGTGCCAGCAGTTTAGGGGCCTCTGGGGCCAACGTCCTGACTTTC. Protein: CASSLGASGANVLTF.